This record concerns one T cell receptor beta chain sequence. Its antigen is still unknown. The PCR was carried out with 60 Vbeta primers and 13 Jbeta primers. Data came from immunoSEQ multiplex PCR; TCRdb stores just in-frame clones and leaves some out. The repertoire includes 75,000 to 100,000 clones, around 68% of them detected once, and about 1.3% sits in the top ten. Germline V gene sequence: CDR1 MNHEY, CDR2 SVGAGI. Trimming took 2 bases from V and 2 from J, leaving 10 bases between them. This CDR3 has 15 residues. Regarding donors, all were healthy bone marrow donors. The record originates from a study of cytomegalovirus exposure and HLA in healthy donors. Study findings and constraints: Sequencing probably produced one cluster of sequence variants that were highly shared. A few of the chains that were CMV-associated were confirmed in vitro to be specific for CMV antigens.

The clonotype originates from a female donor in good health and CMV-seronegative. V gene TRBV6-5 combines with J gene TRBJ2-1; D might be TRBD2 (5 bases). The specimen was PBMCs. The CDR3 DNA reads TGTGCCAGCAGTTACGAGGGAACCCCCTACAATGAGCAGTTCTTC. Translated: CASSYEGTPYNEQFF.